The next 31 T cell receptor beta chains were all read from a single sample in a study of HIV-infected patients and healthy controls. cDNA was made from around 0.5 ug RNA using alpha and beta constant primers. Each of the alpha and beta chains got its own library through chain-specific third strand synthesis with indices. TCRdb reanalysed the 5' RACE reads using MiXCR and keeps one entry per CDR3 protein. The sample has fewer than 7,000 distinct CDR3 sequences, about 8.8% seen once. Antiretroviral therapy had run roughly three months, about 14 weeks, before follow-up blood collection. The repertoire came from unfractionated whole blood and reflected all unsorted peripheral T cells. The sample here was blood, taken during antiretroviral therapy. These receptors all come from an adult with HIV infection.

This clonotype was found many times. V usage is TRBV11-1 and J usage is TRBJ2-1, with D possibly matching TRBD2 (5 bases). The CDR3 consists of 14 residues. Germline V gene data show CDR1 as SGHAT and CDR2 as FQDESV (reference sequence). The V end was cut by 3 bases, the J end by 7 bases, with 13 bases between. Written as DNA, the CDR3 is TGTGCCAGCAGCTTTCATGTTGGCGGGAATGAGCAGTTCTTC. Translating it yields CASSFHVGGNEQFF.

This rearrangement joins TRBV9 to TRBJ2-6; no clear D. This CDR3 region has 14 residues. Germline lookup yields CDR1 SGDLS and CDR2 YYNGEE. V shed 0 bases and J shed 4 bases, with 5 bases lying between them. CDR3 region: CASSVGTGANVLTF. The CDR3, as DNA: TGTGCCAGCAGCGTAGGGACGGGGGCCAACGTCCTGACTTTC.

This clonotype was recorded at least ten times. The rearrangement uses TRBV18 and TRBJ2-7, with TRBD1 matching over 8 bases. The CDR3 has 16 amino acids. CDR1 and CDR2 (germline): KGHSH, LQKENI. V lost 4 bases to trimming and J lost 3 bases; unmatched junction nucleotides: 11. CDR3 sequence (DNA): TGTGCCAGCTCACTGAACCGGGACAGGACACGCTACGAGCAGTACTTC. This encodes CASSLNRDRTRYEQYF.

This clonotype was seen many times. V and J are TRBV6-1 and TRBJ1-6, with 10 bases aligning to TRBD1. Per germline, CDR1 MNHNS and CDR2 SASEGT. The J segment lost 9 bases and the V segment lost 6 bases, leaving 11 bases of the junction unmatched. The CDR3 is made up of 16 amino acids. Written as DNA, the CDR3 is TGTGCCAGCAGGCCCAGACTCGGGACAGGGGCTTCACCCCTCCACTTT. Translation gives CASRPRLGTGASPLHF.

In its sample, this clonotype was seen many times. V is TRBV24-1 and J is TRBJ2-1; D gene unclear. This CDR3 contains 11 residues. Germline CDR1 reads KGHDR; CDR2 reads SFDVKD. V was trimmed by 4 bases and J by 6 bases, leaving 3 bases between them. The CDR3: CATSEANEQFF. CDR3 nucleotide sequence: TGTGCCACCAGTGAGGCCAATGAGCAGTTCTTC.

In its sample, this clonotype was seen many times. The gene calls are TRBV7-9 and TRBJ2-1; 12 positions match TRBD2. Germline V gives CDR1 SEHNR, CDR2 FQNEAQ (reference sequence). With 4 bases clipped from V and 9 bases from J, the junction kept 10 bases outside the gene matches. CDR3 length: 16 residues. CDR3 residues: CASSSRLAGAPGEQFF. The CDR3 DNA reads TGTGCCAGCAGCTCCCGACTAGCGGGGGCTCCCGGTGAGCAGTTCTTC.

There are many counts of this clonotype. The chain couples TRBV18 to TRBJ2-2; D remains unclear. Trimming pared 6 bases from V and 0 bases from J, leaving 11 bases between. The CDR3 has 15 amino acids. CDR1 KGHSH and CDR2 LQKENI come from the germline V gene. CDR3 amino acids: CASSPTNANTGELFF. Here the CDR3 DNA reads TGTGCCAGCTCCCCAACGAACGCGAACACCGGGGAGCTGTTTTTT.

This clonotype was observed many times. The CDR3 DNA sequence: TGTGCCAGCAGCCAAATGGATGGCTACACCTTC. It translates to CASSQMDGYTF. The chain has TRBV3-1 and TRBJ1-2; D not resolved. This CDR3 contains 11 residues. With 2 bases removed from V and 6 bases from J, the gap between germline ends came to 4 bases. Looked up from germline, CDR1 is LGHDT and CDR2 is YNNKEL (reference sequence).

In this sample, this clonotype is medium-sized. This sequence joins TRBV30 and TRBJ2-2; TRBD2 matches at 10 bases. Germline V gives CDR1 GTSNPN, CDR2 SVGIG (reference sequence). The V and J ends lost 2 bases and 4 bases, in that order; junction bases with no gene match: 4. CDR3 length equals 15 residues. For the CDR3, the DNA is TGTGCCTGGAGTACCCTAGCGGGGGCCACCGGGGAGCTGTTTTTT. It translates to CAWSTLAGATGELFF. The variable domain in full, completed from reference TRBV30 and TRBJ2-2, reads SQTIHQWPATLVQPVGSPLSLECTVEGTSNPNLYWYRQAAGRGLQLLFYSVGIGQISSEVPQNLSASRPQDRQFILSSKKLLLSDSGFYLCAWSTLAGATGELFFGEGSRLTVL.

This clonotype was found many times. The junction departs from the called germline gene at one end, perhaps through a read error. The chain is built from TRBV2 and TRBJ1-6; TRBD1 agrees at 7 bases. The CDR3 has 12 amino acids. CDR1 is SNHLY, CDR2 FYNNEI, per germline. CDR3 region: CASLAPGQKDFF. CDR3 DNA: TGTGCCAGTCTTGCACCGGGACAGAAAGATTTCTTT.

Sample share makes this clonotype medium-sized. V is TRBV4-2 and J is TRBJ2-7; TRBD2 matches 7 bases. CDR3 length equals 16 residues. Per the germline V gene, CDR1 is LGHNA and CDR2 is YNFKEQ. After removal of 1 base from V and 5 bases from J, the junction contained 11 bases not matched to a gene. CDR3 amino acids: CASSQGEGRGKNEQYF. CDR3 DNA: TGTGCCAGCAGCCAAGGGGAGGGCCGCGGGAAAAACGAGCAGTACTTC.

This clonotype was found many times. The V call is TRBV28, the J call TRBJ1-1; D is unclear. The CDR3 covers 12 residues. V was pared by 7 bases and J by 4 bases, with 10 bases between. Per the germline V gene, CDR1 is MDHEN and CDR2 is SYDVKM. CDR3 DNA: TGTGCCAGCAACGGTAGAGGCACTGAAGCTTTCTTT. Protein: CASNGRGTEAFF.

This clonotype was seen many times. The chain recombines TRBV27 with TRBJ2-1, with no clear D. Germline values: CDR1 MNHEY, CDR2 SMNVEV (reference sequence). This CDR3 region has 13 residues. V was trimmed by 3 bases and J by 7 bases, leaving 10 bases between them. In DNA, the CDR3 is TGTGCCAGCAGTTTCGGCCGAGCGAATGAGCAGTTCTTC. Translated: CASSFGRANEQFF.

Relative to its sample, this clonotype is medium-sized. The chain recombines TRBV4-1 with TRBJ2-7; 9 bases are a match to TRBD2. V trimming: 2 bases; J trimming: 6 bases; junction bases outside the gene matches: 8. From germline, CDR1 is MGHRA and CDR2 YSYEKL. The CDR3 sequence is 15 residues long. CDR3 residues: CASSQTASGGLEQYF. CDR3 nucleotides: TGCGCCAGCAGCCAAACAGCAAGCGGGGGGCTCGAGCAGTACTTC.

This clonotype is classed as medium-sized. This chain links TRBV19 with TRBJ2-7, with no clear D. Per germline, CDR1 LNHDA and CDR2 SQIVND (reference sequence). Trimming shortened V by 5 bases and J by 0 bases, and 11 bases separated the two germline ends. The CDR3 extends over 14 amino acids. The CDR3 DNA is TGTGCCAGTAGTCCCTGGTCCCGCTCCTACGAGCAGTACTTC. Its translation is CASSPWSRSYEQYF.

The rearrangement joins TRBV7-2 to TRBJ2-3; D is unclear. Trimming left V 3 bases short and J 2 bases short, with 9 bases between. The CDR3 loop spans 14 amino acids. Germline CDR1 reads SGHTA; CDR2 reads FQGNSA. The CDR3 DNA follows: TGTGCCAGCAGCTTCCGGGCGATCACAGATACGCAGTATTTT. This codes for CASSFRAITDTQYF.

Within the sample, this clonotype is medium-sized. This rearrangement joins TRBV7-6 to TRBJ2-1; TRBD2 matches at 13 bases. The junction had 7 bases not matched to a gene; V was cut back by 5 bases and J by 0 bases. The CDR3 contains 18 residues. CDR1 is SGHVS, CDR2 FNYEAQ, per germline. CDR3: CASSPGLAGWSSYNEQFF. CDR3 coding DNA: TGTGCCAGCAGCCCGGGACTAGCGGGGTGGAGCTCCTACAATGAGCAGTTCTTC.

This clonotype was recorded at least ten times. In DNA form, the CDR3 reads TGTGCCAGCAGATCGACAGGAAACTATGGCTACACCTTC. Translation: CASRSTGNYGYTF. V and J are TRBV27 and TRBJ1-2; TRBD1 might be the D (6 bases). Germline lookup yields CDR1 MNHEY and CDR2 SMNVEV (reference sequence). With 6 bases removed from V and 2 bases from J, the gap between germline ends came to 10 bases. The CDR3 spans 13 residues.

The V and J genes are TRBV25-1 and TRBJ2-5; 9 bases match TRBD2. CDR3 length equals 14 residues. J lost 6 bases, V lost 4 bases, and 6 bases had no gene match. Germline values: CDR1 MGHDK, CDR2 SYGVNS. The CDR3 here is CASSVSGSRKTQYF. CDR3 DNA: TGTGCCAGCAGTGTTAGCGGGAGTCGGAAGACCCAGTACTTC.

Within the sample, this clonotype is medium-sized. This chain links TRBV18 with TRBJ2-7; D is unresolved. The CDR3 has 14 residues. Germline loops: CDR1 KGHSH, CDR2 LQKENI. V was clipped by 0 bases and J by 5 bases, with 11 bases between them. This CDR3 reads CASSPPSAHHEQYF. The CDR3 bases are TGTGCCAGCTCACCACCGTCTGCCCACCACGAGCAGTACTTC.

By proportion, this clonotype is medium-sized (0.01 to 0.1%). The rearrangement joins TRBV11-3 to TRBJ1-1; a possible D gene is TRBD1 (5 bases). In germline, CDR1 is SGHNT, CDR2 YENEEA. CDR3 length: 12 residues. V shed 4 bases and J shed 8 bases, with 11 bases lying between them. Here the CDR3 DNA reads TGTGCCAGCAGCTCTAGGGGAATAGAAGCTTTCTTT. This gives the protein CASSSRGIEAFF.

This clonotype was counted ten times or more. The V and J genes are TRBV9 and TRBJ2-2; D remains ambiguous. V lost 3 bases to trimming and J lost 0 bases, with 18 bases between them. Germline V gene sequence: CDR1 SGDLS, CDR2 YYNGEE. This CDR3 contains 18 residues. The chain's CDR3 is CASSAPEAGGTNTGELFF. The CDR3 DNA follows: TGTGCCAGCAGCGCCCCTGAGGCCGGCGGAACGAACACCGGGGAGCTGTTTTTT.

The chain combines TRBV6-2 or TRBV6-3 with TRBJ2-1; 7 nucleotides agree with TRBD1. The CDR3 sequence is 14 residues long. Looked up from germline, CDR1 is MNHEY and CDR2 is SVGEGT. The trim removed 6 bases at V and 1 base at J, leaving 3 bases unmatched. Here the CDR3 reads CASSRQGSYNEQFF. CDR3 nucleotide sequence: TGTGCCAGCAGCAGACAGGGTTCCTACAATGAGCAGTTCTTC.

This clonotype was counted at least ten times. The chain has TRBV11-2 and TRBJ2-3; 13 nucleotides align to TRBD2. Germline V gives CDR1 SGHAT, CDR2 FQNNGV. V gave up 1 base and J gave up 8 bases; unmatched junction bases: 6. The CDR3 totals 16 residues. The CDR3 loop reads CASSLALAGGKATQYF. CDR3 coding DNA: TGTGCCAGCAGCTTAGCACTAGCGGGGGGGAAAGCTACGCAGTATTTT.

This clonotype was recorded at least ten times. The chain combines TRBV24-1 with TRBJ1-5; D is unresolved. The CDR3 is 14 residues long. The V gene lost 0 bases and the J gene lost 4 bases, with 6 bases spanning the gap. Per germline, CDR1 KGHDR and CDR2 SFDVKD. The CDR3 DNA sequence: TGTGCCACCAGTGATTTGGGACTTAATCAGCCCCAGCATTTT. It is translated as CATSDLGLNQPQHF.

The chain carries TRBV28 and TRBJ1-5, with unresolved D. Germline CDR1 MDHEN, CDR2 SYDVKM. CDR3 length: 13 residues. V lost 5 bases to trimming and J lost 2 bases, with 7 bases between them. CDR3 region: CASSLTGNQPQHF. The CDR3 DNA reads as TGTGCCAGCAGTCTTACAGGCAATCAGCCCCAGCATTTT. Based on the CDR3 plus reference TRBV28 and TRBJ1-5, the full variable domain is DVKVTQSSRYLVKRTGEKVFLECVQDMDHENMFWYRQDPGLGLRLIYFSYDVKMKEKGDIPEGYSVSREKKERFSLILESASTNQTSMYLCASSLTGNQPQHFGDGTRLSIL.

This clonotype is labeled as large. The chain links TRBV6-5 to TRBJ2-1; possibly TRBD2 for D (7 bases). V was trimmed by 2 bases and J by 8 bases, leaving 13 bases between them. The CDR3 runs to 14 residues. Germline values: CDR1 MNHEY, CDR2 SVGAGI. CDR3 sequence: CASSYGGGGYEQFF. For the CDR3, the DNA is TGTGCCAGCAGTTACGGGGGGGGCGGGTATGAGCAGTTCTTC.

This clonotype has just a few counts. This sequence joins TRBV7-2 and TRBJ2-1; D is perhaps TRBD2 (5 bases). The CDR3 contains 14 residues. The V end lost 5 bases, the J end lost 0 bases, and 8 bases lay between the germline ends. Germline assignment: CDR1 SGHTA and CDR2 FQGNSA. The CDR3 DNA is TGTGCCAGCAGCAGGGAGAGCTCCTACAATGAGCAGTTCTTC. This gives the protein CASSRESSYNEQFF.

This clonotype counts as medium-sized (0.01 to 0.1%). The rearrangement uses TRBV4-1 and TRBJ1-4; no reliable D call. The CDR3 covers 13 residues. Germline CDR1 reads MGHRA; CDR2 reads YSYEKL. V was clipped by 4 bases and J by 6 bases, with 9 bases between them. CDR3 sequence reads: CASSPRQYEKLFF. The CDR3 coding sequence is TGCGCCAGCAGCCCACGCCAGTATGAAAAACTGTTTTTT.

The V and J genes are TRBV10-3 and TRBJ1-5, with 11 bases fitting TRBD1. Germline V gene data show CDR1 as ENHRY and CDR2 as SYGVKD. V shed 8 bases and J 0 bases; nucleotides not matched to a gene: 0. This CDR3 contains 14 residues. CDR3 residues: CAIGTGGSNQPQHF. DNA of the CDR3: TGTGCCATCGGGACAGGGGGTAGCAATCAGCCCCAGCATTTT.

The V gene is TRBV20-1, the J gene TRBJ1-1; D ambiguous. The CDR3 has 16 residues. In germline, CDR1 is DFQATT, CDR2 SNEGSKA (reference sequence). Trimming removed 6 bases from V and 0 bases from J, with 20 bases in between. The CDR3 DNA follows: TGCAGTGCCCCCGGACGGAGGATTAACATGAACACTGAAGCTTTCTTT. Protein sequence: CSAPGRRINMNTEAFF.